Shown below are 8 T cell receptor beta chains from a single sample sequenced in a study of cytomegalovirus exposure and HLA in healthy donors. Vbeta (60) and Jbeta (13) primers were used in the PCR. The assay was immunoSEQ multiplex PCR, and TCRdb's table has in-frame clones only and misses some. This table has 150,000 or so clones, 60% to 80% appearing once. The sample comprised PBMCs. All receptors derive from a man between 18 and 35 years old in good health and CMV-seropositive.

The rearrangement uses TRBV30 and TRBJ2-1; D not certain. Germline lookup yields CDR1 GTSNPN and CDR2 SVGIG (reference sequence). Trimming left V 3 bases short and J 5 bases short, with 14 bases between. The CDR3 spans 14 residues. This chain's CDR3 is CAWSALLANNEQFF. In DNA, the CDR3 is TGTGCCTGGAGCGCCCTTTTGGCCAACAATGAGCAGTTCTTC. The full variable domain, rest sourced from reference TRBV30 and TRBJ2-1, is SQTIHQWPATLVQPVGSPLSLECTVEGTSNPNLYWYRQAAGRGLQLLFYSVGIGQISSEVPQNLSASRPQDRQFILSSKKLLLSDSGFYLCAWSALLANNEQFFGPGTRLTVL.

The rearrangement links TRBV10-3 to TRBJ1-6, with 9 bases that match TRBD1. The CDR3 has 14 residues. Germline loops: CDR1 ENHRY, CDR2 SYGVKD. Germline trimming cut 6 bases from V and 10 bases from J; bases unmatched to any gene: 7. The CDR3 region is CAIRETGGGSPLHF. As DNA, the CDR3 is TGTGCCATCAGAGAGACAGGGGGAGGCTCACCCCTCCACTTT.

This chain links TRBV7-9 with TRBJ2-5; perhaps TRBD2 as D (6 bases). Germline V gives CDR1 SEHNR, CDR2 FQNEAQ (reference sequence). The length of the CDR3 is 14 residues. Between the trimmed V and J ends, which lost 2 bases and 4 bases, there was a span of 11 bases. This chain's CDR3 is CASSLLTGVETQYF. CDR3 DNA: TGTGCCAGCAGCTTACTAACGGGGGTAGAGACCCAGTACTTC.

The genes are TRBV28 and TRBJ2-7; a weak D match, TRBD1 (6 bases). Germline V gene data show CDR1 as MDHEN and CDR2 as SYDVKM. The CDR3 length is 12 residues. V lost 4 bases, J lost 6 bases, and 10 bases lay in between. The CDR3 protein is CASSSDRGEQYV. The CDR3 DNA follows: TGTGCCAGCAGTTCGGACAGAGGCGAGCAGTACGTC.

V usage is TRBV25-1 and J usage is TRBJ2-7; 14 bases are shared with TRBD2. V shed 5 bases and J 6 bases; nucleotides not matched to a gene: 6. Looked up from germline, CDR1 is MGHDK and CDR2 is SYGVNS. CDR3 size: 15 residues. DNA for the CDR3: TGTGCCAGCAGTCCAGGGACTAGCGGGAGTGGCGAGCAGTACGTC. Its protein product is CASSPGTSGSGEQYV.

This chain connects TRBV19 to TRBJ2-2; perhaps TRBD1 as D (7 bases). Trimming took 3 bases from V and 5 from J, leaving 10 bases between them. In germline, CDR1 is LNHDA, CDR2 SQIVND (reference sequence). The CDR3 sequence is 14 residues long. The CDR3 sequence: CASSIAGGTGELFF. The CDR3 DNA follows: TGTGCCAGTAGTATTGCAGGGGGGACCGGGGAGCTGTTTTTT.

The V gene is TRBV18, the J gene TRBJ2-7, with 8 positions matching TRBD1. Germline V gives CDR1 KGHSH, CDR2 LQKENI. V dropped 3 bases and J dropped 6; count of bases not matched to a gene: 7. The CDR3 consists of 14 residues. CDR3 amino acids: CASSPRGREPEQYV. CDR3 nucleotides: TGTGCCAGCTCACCCAGGGGGCGGGAACCCGAGCAGTACGTC.

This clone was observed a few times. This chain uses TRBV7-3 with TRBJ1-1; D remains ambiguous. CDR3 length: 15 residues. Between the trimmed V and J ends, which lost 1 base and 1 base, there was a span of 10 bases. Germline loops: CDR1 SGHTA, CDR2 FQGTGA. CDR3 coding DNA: TGTGCCAGCAGCTTAATGAGCGGTCAGAACACTGAAGCTTTCTTT. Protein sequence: CASSLMSGQNTEAFF.